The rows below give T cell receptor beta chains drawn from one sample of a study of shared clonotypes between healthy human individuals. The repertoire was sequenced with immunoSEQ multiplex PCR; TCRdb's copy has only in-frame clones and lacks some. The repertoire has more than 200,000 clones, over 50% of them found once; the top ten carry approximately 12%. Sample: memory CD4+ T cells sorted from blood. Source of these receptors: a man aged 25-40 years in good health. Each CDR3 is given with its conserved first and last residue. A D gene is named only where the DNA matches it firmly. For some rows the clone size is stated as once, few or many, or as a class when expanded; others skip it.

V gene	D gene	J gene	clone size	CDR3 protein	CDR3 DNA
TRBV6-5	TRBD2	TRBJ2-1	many	CASSYSRGLAVREQFF	TGTGCCAGCAGTTACTCTAGGGGACTAGCGGTCAGGGAGCAGTTCTTC
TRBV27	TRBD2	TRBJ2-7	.	CASSLDGAGAYEQYF	TGTGCCAGCAGTCTGGACGGAGCGGGAGCCTACGAGCAGTACTTC
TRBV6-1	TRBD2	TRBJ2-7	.	CASSEGTSGRASYEQYF	TGTGCCAGCAGTGAAGGAACTAGCGGGAGGGCCTCGTACGAGCAGTACTTC
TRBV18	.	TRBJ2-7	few	CASSPRGLIYEQYF	TGTGCCAGCTCACCGCGAGGACTCATTTACGAGCAGTACTTC
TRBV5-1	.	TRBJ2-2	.	CASSLAGLGAKAGHGELFF	TGCGCCAGCAGCTTGGCAGGCTTAGGGGCCAAGGCGGGGCACGGGGAGCTGTTTTTT
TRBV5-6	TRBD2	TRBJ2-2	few	CASSLNLLAAIRTGELFF	TGTGCCAGCAGCCTTAACCTACTAGCGGCCATACGTACCGGGGAGCTGTTTTTT
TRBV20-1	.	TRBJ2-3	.	CSAGPIDTQYF	TGCAGTGCCGGGCCGATTGATACGCAGTATTTT
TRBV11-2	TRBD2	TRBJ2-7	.	CASSFRASGSSYEQYF	TGTGCCAGCAGCTTCCGGGCTAGCGGGAGCTCCTACGAGCAGTACTTC
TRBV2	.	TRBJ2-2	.	CASTLARGNTGELFF	TGTGCCAGCACCCTGGCTAGGGGGAACACCGGGGAGCTGTTTTTT
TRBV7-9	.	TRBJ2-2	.	CASSTNTGELFF	TGTGCCAGCAGCACAAACACCGGGGAGCTGTTTTTT
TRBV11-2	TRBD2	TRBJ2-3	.	CASSLAGGGDTQYF	TGTGCCAGCAGCTTGGCGGGAGGCGGGGATACGCAGTATTTT
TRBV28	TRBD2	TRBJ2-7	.	CASSSGSDSGNEQYF	TGTGCCAGCAGTTCAGGGAGTGATAGCGGGAACGAGCAGTACTTC
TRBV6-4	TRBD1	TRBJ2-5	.	CASSGGRDRGPQETQYF	TGTGCCAGCAGTGGGGGCCGGGACAGGGGGCCTCAAGAGACCCAGTACTTC
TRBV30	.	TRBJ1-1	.	CAWSVALTLNTEAFF	TGTGCCTGGAGTGTAGCTTTGACTCTGAACACTGAAGCTTTCTTT
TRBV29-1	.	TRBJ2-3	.	CSIGEPSTDTQYF	TGCAGCATCGGGGAGCCTAGCACAGATACGCAGTATTTT
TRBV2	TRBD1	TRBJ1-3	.	CASRAGQGVNGNTIYF	TGTGCCAGCAGAGCGGGACAGGGGGTGAATGGAAACACCATATATTTT
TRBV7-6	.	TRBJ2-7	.	CASSLERGGLYEQYF	TGTGCCAGCAGCTTAGAACGGGGTGGCTTATACGAGCAGTACTTC
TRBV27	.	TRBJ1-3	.	CASMSPGNTIYF	TGTGCCAGCATGTCTCCCGGAAACACCATATATTTT
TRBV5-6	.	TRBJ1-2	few	CASSFRDGYTF	TGTGCCAGCAGCTTCCGGGATGGCTACACCTTC
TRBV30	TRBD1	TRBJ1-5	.	CAWRTGQNQPQHF	TGTGCCTGGCGGACAGGCCAAAATCAGCCCCAGCATTTT
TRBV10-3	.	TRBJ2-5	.	CAISDWAVQETQYF	TGTGCCATCAGTGATTGGGCAGTCCAAGAGACCCAGTACTTC
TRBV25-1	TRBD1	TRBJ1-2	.	CASRGTGTSRGYTF	TGTGCCAGCAGGGGGACAGGGACCTCACGTGGCTACACCTTC
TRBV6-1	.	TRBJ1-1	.	CATRGLSNTEAFF	TGTGCCACGAGGGGTCTCTCGAACACTGAAGCTTTCTTT
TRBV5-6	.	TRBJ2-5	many	CASSGIGAETQYF	TGTGCCAGCTCCGGTATTGGGGCCGAGACCCAGTACTTC
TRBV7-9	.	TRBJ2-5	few	CASSSGGETQYF	TGTGCCAGCAGCTCTGGGGGGGAGACCCAGTACTTC
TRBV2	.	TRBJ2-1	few	CASSAENEQFF	TGTGCCAGCAGTGCGGAGAATGAGCAGTTCTTC
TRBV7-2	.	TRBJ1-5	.	CASSGRRAQPQHF	TGTGCCAGCAGTGGACGGCGGGCTCAGCCCCAGCATTTT
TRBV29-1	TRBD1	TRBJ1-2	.	CSADGAGTGTSGGYTF	TGCAGCGCCGACGGAGCCGGGACAGGGACGTCGGGAGGCTACACCTTC
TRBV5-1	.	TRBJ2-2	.	CASSLDGDPANTGELFF	TGCGCCAGCAGCTTGGACGGTGACCCCGCGAACACCGGGGAGCTGTTTTTT
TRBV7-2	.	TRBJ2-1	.	CASSLSGPRSYNEQFF	TGTGCCAGCAGCCTGAGCGGGCCACGATCCTACAATGAGCAGTTCTTC
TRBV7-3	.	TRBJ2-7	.	CASAGAFYEQYF	TGTGCCTCCGCGGGGGCCTTCTACGAGCAGTACTTC
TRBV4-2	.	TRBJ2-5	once	CASSLKHSPSGGETQYF	TGTGCCAGCAGCCTAAAGCATTCGCCCTCGGGTGGAGAGACCCAGTACTTC
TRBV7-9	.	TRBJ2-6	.	CASSFREDNVLTF	TGTGCCAGCAGCTTCAGGGAGGACAACGTCCTGACTTTC
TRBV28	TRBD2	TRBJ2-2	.	CASSLGTSGKLGTGELFF	TGTGCCAGCAGTTTAGGGACTAGCGGGAAATTGGGGACCGGGGAGCTGTTTTTT
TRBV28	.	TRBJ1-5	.	CASSPGVIQPQHF	TGTGCCAGCAGCCCCGGGGTGATCCAGCCCCAGCATTTT
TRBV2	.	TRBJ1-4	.	CASSEGQGRFELFF	TGTGCCAGCAGTGAAGGGCAGGGTCGATTCGAACTGTTTTTT
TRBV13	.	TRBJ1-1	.	CASSTTWGRENTEAFF	TGTGCCAGCAGCACTACTTGGGGGCGGGAGAACACTGAAGCTTTCTTT
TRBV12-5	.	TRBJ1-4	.	CASGAGYWEKLFF	TGTGCTAGTGGGGCAGGGTATTGGGAAAAACTGTTTTTT
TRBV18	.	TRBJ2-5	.	CASSPYRQETQYF	TGTGCCAGCTCACCCTACAGGCAAGAGACCCAGTACTTC
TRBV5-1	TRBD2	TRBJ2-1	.	CASSLTGTGGYNEQFF	TGCGCCAGCAGCTTGACCGGGACGGGAGGATACAATGAGCAGTTCTTC
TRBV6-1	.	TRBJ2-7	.	CASRPRAAYEQYF	TGTGCCAGCAGGCCGCGGGCGGCCTACGAGCAGTACTTC
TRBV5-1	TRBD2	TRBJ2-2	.	CASSRLAGASNTGELFF	TGCGCCAGCAGCCGACTAGCGGGAGCTTCGAACACCGGGGAGCTGTTTTTT
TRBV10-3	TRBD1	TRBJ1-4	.	CAISEIPGTGGEKLFF	TGTGCCATCAGTGAAATCCCCGGGACAGGGGGTGAAAAACTGTTTTTT
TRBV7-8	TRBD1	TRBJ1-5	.	CASSARTGLVNQPQHF	TGTGCCAGCAGCGCCCGGACAGGGTTGGTCAATCAGCCCCAGCATTTT
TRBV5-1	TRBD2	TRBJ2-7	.	CASSSTSITYEQYF	TGCGCCAGCAGCTCGACTAGCATCACGTACGAGCAGTACTTC
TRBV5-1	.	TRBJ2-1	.	CASSPSAGGNEQFF	TGCGCCAGCAGCCCCTCGGCCGGGGGTAATGAGCAGTTCTTC
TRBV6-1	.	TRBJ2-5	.	CASSDGGGQETQYF	TGTGCCAGCAGTGACGGTGGGGGGCAAGAGACCCAGTACTTC
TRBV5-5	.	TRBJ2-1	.	CASSLGWVGRRREQFF	TGTGCCAGCAGCTTGGGGTGGGTCGGTCGGAGGCGAGAGCAGTTCTTC
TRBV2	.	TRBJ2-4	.	CASIRDIAKNIQYF	TGTGCCAGCATTCGGGACATAGCCAAAAACATTCAGTACTTC
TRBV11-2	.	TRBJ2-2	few	CASDSLSSTGELFF	TGTGCCAGCGACAGCTTATCAAGCACCGGGGAGCTGTTTTTT
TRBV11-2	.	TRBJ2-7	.	CASSRNRAGYEQYF	TGTGCCAGCAGCCGAAATCGGGCCGGCTACGAGCAGTACTTC
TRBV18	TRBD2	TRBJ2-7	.	CASSPLQREIFEQYF	TGTGCCAGCTCACCACTTCAGCGGGAGATTTTCGAGCAGTACTTC
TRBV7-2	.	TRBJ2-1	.	CASSKTRNYNEQFF	TGTGCCAGCAGCAAAACAAGAAACTACAATGAGCAGTTCTTC
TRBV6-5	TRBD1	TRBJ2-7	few	CASSRQGFHEQYF	TGTGCCAGCAGTAGACAGGGGTTCCACGAGCAGTACTTC
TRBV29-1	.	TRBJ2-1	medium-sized	CSVRADGEQFF	TGCAGCGTTAGAGCGGATGGTGAGCAGTTCTTC
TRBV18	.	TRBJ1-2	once	CASSPPSTGNYGYTF	TGTGCCAGCTCACCACCTTCTACAGGCAACTATGGCTACACCTTC
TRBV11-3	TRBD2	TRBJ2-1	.	CASSLYSGRANEQFF	TGTGCCAGCAGCTTGTATTCCGGGAGGGCCAATGAGCAGTTCTTC
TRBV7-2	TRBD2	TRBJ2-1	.	CASSPRGAGVINEQFF	TGTGCCAGCAGCCCCCGGGGAGCGGGAGTGATCAATGAGCAGTTCTTC
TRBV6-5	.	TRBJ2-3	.	CASNAGPGTDTQYF	TGTGCCAGCAACGCAGGGCCGGGTACAGATACGCAGTATTTT